Here is one T cell receptor (beta chain) with its context. What it binds is unknown. The donors gave bone marrow, and they were healthy. These data belong to a study of cytomegalovirus exposure and HLA in healthy donors. Regarding the study as a whole: Later analysis reportedly placed an Asian-associated ancestry cluster below the roughly 680-donor mean in N-insertions. Later work found most CMV-associated TCR beta chains apparently HLA-restricted.

The CDR3 totals 14 residues. V lost 3 bases and J lost 2, with 8 bases in between. Germline V gene data show CDR1 as MGHRA and CDR2 as YSYEKL. With 60 Vbeta and 13 Jbeta primers, the PCR was carried out. How the authors handled the data: Later analysis identified approximately 80 million unique TCR beta chains, about 12 million shared. Profiled with immunoSEQ multiplex PCR; TCRdb holds only in-frame clones, not every one. V and J calls and clone size come straight from that table; D and trimming were deduced from the DNA. Counted here are 90,000 to 140,000 clones, over 60% occurring once; the ten biggest clones make up roughly 8.2%.

This TCR was recovered from a man in his forties in good health and CMV-seropositive. The gene calls are TRBV4-1 and TRBJ1-3; D not certain. Source material: PBMCs. The CDR3 loop reads CASSHRGTGNTIYF. CDR3 bases: TGCGCCAGCAGCCATCGGGGTACTGGAAACACCATATATTTT.